This is a list of T cell receptor beta chains from one sample in a study of cytomegalovirus exposure and HLA in healthy donors. Repertoires were generated with immunoSEQ multiplex PCR, while TCRdb's copy carries only in-frame clones and drops some. The data show some 170,000 clones, about four fifths seen once. The sequencing sample was made of PBMCs. The receptor source for this set is a woman between 18 and 29 years old in good health and CMV-seropositive. Each CDR3 is given with its conserved first and last residue. The D gene is left open where the match is weak. Clone size is not always given. Where it is, it says once, few, many or a class for expanded clones.

v_gene: TRBV2
d_gene: TRBD1
abundance: .
j_gene: TRBJ2-3
CDR3nt: TGTGCCAGCAGTCATGGACAGGGGGGTCCAGATACGCAGTATTTT
CDR3aa: CASSHGQGGPDTQYF

v_gene: TRBV4-1
d_gene: .
abundance: .
j_gene: TRBJ1-2
CDR3nt: TGCGCCAGCAGCCAAGATGTCCGCAGGGATTACTACACCTTC
CDR3aa: CASSQDVRRDYYTF

v_gene: TRBV10-3
d_gene: TRBD1
abundance: .
j_gene: TRBJ1-1
CDR3nt: TGTGCCATCATGGGACAGGGTTTCACTGAAGCTTTCTTT
CDR3aa: CAIMGQGFTEAFF

v_gene: TRBV12-1
d_gene: .
abundance: .
j_gene: TRBJ2-7
CDR3nt: TGTGCCCGGGTGTCACCCTACAGGGTAACGAGGGGAGTCCACGAGCAGTACTTC
CDR3aa: CARVSPYRVTRGVHEQYF

v_gene: TRBV19
d_gene: .
abundance: .
j_gene: TRBJ1-2
CDR3nt: TGTGCCAGTAAAAGTGGGAGGCGCTATGGCTACACCTTC
CDR3aa: CASKSGRRYGYTF

v_gene: TRBV7-9
d_gene: .
abundance: few
j_gene: TRBJ1-2
CDR3nt: TGTGCCAGCAGCTTAGTAATTTTTAACCAGGGTAACTACACCTTC
CDR3aa: CASSLVIFNQGNYTF

v_gene: TRBV7-8
d_gene: .
abundance: .
j_gene: TRBJ1-6
CDR3nt: TGTGCCAGTCTGGGCGCCGGAGGTTCACCCCTCCACTTT
CDR3aa: CASLGAGGSPLHF

v_gene: TRBV10-3
d_gene: .
abundance: .
j_gene: TRBJ1-1
CDR3nt: TGTGCCATCAGTGAGGGTTTCGTTAGTACTGAAGCTTTCTTT
CDR3aa: CAISEGFVSTEAFF

v_gene: TRBV30
d_gene: .
abundance: .
j_gene: TRBJ2-7
CDR3nt: TGTGCCTGGAGTGTTCGGGGGAAAGCTTACGAGCAGTACTTC
CDR3aa: CAWSVRGKAYEQYF

v_gene: TRBV9
d_gene: TRBD1
abundance: .
j_gene: TRBJ1-4
CDR3nt: TGTGCCAGCAGCGTAGGTGCAGGGGGGAGTAATGAAAAACTGTTTTTT
CDR3aa: CASSVGAGGSNEKLFF

v_gene: TRBV10-3
d_gene: .
abundance: .
j_gene: TRBJ1-5
CDR3nt: TGTGCCACTACCGGGGGTTTAGAGGGTCAGCCCCAGCATTTT
CDR3aa: CATTGGLEGQPQHF

v_gene: TRBV16
d_gene: .
abundance: .
j_gene: TRBJ2-5
CDR3nt: TGTGCCAGCGGTTATTCGGTCCAAGAGACCCAGTACTTC
CDR3aa: CASGYSVQETQYF

v_gene: TRBV7-2
d_gene: .
abundance: .
j_gene: TRBJ1-2
CDR3nt: TGTGCCAGCAGCTTAGGAGTCAGGGGAGCGGGCTACACCTTC
CDR3aa: CASSLGVRGAGYTF

v_gene: TRBV7-9
d_gene: .
abundance: few
j_gene: TRBJ1-1
CDR3nt: TGTGCCAGCAGCTTATCCGTGAGGAACACTGAAGCTTTCTTT
CDR3aa: CASSLSVRNTEAFF

v_gene: TRBV29-1
d_gene: TRBD1
abundance: .
j_gene: TRBJ2-3
CDR3nt: TGCAGCGGAACCACAGGGACAGGGGGTGCAGATACGCAGTATTTT
CDR3aa: CSGTTGTGGADTQYF

v_gene: TRBV19
d_gene: TRBD1
abundance: .
j_gene: TRBJ2-5
CDR3nt: TGTGCCAGTAGTCCCCGCTCCGGGACAGGGGAAAGTATCGGGCGAGAGACCCAGTACTTC
CDR3aa: CASSPRSGTGESIGRETQYF

v_gene: TRBV7-9
d_gene: .
abundance: .
j_gene: TRBJ1-4
CDR3nt: TGTGCCAGCAGCTTAGTGCTGGCGGGAACTAATGAAAAACTGTTTTTT
CDR3aa: CASSLVLAGTNEKLFF

v_gene: TRBV11-2
d_gene: .
abundance: few
j_gene: TRBJ1-4
CDR3nt: TGTGCCAGCAGCCCCCGACAGGCGCGGGGGGAAAAACTGTTTTTT
CDR3aa: CASSPRQARGEKLFF

v_gene: TRBV5-1
d_gene: .
abundance: few
j_gene: TRBJ2-6
CDR3nt: TGCGCCAGCAGCAACACAGGGCCTGGGGCCAACGTCCTGACTTTC
CDR3aa: CASSNTGPGANVLTF

v_gene: TRBV14
d_gene: .
abundance: .
j_gene: TRBJ1-2
CDR3nt: TGTGCCAGCAGCCAAGGGAGAGTCTCTGGCTACACCTTC
CDR3aa: CASSQGRVSGYTF

v_gene: TRBV16
d_gene: .
abundance: .
j_gene: TRBJ1-2
CDR3nt: TGTGCCAGCAGCCCTGCAGTGATATCTGGCTACACCTTC
CDR3aa: CASSPAVISGYTF

v_gene: TRBV5-1
d_gene: .
abundance: .
j_gene: TRBJ1-1
CDR3nt: TGCGCCAGCAGCTTGGGGCCCCAAGGGGACACAAAGGCTAACACTGAAGCTTTCTTT
CDR3aa: CASSLGPQGDTKANTEAFF